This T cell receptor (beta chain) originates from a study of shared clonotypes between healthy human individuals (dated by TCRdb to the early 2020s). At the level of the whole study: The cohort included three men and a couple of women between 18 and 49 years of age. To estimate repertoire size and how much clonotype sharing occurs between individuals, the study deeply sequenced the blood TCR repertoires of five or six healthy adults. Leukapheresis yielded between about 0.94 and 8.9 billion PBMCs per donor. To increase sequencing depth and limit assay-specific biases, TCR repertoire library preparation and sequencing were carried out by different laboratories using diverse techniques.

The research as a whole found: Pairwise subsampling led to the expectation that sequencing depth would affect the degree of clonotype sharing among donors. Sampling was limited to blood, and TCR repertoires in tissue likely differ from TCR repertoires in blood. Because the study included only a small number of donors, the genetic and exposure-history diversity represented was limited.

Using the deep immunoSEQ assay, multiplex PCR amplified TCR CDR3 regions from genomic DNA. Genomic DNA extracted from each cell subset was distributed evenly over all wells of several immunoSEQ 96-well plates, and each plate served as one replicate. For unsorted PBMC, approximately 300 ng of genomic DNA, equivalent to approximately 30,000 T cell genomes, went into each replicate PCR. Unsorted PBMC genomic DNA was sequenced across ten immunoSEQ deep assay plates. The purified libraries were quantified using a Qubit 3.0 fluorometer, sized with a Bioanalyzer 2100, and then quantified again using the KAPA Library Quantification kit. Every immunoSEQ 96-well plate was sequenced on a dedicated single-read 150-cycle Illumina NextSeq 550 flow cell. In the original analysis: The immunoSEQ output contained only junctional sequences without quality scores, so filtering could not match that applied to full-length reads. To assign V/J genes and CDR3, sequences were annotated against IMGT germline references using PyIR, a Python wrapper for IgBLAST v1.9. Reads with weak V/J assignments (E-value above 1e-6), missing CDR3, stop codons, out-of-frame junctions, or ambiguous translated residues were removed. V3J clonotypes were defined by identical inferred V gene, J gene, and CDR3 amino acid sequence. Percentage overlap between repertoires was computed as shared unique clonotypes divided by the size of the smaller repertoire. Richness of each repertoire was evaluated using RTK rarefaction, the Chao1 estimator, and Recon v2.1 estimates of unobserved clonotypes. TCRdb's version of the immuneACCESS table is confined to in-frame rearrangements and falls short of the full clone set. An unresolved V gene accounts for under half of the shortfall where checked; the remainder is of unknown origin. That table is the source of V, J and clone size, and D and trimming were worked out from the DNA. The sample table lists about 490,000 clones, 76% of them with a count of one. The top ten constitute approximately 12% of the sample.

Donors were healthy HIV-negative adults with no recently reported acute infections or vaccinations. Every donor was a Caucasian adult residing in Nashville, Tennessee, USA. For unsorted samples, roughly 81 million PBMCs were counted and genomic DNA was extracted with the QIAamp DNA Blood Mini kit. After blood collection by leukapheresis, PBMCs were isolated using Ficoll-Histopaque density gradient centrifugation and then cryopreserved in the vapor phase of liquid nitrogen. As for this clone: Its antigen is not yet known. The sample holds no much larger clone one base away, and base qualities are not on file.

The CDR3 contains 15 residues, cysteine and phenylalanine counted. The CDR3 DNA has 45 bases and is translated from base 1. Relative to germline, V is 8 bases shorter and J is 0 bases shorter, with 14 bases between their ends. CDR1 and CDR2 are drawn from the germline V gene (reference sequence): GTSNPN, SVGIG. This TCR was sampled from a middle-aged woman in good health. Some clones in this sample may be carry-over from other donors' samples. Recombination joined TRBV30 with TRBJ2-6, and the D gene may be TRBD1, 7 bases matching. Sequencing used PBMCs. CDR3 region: CARGTDLSGANVLTF. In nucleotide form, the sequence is TGTGCCCGGGGGACAGACCTCTCTGGGGCCAACGTCCTGACTTTC.